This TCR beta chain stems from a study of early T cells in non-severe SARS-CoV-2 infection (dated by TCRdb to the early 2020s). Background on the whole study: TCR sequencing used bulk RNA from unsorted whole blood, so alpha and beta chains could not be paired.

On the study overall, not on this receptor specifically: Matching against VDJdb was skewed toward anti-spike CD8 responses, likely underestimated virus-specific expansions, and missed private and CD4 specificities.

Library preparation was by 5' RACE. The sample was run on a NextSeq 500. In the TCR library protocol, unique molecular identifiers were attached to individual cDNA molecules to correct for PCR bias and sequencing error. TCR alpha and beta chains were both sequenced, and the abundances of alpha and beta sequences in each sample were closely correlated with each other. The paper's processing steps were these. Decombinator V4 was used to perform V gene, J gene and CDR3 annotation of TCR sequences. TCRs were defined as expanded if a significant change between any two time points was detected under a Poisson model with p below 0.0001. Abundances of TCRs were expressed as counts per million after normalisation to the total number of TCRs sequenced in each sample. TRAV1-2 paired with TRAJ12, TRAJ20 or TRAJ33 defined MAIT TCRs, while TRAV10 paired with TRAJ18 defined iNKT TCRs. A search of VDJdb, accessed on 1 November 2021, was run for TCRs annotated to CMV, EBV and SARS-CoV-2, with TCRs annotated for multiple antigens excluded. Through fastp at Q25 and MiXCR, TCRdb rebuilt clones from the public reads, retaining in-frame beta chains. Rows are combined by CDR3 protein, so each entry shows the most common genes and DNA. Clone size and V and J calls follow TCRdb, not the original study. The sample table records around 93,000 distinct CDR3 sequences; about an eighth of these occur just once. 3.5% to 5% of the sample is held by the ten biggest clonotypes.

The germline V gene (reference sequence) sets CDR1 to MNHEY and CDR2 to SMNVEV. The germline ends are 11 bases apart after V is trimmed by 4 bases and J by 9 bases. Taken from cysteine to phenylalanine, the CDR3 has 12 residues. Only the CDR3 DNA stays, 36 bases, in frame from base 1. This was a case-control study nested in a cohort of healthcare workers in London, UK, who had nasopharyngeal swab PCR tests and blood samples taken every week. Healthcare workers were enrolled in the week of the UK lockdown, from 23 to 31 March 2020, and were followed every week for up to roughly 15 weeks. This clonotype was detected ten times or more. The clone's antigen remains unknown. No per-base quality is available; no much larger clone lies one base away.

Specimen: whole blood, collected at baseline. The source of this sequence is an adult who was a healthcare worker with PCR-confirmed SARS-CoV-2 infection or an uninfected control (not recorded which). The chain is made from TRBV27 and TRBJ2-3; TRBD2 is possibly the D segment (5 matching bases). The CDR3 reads CASSSGGTTQYF. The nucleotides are TGTGCCAGCAGTTCAGGAGGTACGACGCAGTATTTT.